This T cell receptor beta chain was sequenced for a study of blood T cell repertoires in COVID-19. Study background: Samples of COVID-19 (acute and convalescent) were obtained from the United States, Italy and Spain. Nucleic acid was either cDNA or gDNA, and it came from T cells, B-cell-depleted T cells, or PBMCs.

The germline V gene encodes CDR1 SNHLY and CDR2 FYNNEI. J was trimmed by 3 bases and V by 7 bases; bases with no gene match: 6. This CDR3 is 14 amino acids long. Original processing methods: Reference gene primer amplification yielded estimated nucleated cell counts. Using immunoSEQ multiplex PCR, the repertoire was profiled, and TCRdb retains in-frame clones only, with some absent. The DNA was the basis for D and trimming; V, J and clone size are from that table. The table includes approximately 150,000 clones, 83% detected once. The sample taken for sequencing was peripheral blood. The sequence derives from a woman at least 80 years old with acute or convalescent COVID-19. The chain links TRBV2 to TRBJ1-2; 9 bases are shared with TRBD1. The CDR3 nucleotides are TGTGCCAGCATTAGGACAGGGGATGACTATGGCTACACCTTC. This sequence encodes CASIRTGDDYGYTF.